The 27 T cell receptor beta chains listed next were all sequenced from one sample in a study of T-cell memory formation after mild COVID-19. TCRdb re-analysed the 5' RACE reads in MiXCR, keeping a single row per CDR3 protein. This table has under 450,000 distinct CDR3 sequences, under 15% appearing once. Sequencing used PBMCs or a T cell subset sorted from them (not recorded which). The receptors shown here come from a man aged 18 to 30 who had mild COVID-19 (a few samples of this study predate the infection). Cell type and time point are not known.

This chain joins TRBV7-2 and TRBJ1-1; TRBD1 agrees at 9 bases. With 0 bases clipped from V and 10 bases from J, the junction kept 6 bases outside the gene matches. The length of the CDR3 is 14 residues. Germline values: CDR1 SGHTA, CDR2 FQGNSA. CDR3 sequence: CASSLARTGVGAFF. The DNA of the CDR3 is TGTGCCAGCAGCTTAGCCCGGACAGGGGTCGGAGCTTTCTTT.

Only a few counts were recorded for this clonotype. This sequence joins TRBV3-1 and TRBJ2-7; 16 nucleotides align to TRBD2. CDR1 is LGHDT, CDR2 YNNKEL, per germline (reference sequence). The CDR3 extends over 17 amino acids. The trim removed 6 bases at V and 0 bases at J, leaving 5 bases unmatched. The DNA for the CDR3 is TGTGCCAGCAGTGCCGGGACTAGCGGGGGGGCCTCCTACGAGCAGTACGTC. Translation gives CASSAGTSGGASYEQYV.

This chain uses TRBV6-5 with TRBJ1-1; TRBD1 agrees at 12 bases. The V gene end was trimmed by 4 bases and the J gene end by 5 bases; junction bases not matched to a gene: 2. The germline V gene has CDR1 MNHEY and CDR2 SVGAGI. The CDR3 spans 14 residues. The DNA for the CDR3 is TGTGCCAGCAGTTGGGGACAGGGGGCGACTGAAGCTTTCTTT. Its translation is CASSWGQGATEAFF.

This clonotype was seen a few times. The rearrangement links TRBV6-2 or TRBV6-3 to TRBJ1-5; D not certain. This CDR3 is 15 amino acids long. Germline V gives CDR1 MNHEY, CDR2 SVGEGT. V gave up 6 bases and J gave up 6 bases, with 18 bases separating them. CDR3 loop: CASSSPSRMGQPQHF. The DNA of the CDR3 is TGTGCCAGCAGCTCCCCGTCCCGGATGGGTCAGCCCCAGCATTTT.

This clonotype was seen a few times. The gene calls are TRBV18 and TRBJ2-5; tentative D call: TRBD1 (6 bases). The CDR3 is 16 amino acids. CDR1 and CDR2 from the germline V gene are KGHSH and LQKENI. V dropped 4 bases and J dropped 1 base, with 16 bases sitting between them. For the CDR3, the DNA is TGTGCCAGCTCACAGGGAGTAAACAGGGCCCAAGAGACCCAGTACTTC. Protein: CASSQGVNRAQETQYF.

In its sample, this clonotype was seen a few times. The gene calls are TRBV12-3 or TRBV12-4 and TRBJ2-7, with D possibly TRBD1 on 6 matching bases. V was shortened by 3 bases and J by 5 bases, with 20 bases between the two germline ends. There are 16 residues in the CDR3. In DNA form, the CDR3 reads TGTGCCAGCAGTTTGGTGATAGGGTCAGGGGCCAACGAGCAGTACTTC. Translation gives CASSLVIGSGANEQYF.

This chain joins TRBV7-8 and TRBJ2-1; 14 bases line up with TRBD2. This CDR3 has 18 residues. Germline V gives CDR1 SGHVS, CDR2 FQNEAQ. V lost 6 bases, J lost 6 bases, and 13 bases stayed unmatched. DNA of the CDR3: TGTGCCAGCAGATTTAGGGAGCGACTAGCGGGAGGGAGCAATGAGCAGTTCTTC. Its translation is CASRFRERLAGGSNEQFF.

This clonotype occurred a few times. V is TRBV7-9 and J is TRBJ2-2; D uncertain. The germline V and J ends were trimmed by 3 bases and 5 bases, with 7 bases remaining between them. The CDR3 is 13 amino acids. Germline CDR1 and CDR2: SEHNR and FQNEAQ (reference sequence). CDR3 sequence reads: CASSFRRTGELFF. The DNA for the CDR3 is TGTGCCAGCAGCTTCAGGCGTACCGGGGAGCTGTTTTTT.

V gene TRBV11-2 combines with J gene TRBJ1-1; D unresolved. Germline CDR1 reads SGHAT; CDR2 reads FQNNGV. The V gene lost 4 bases and the J gene lost 3 bases, with 21 bases spanning the gap. CDR3 length: 17 amino acids. The CDR3 sequence: CASSSIRGSGWDTEAFF. The CDR3 coding sequence is TGTGCCAGCAGCTCCATACGGGGTTCCGGTTGGGACACTGAAGCTTTCTTT.

A word on this clonotype: One base away lies a much larger clone, so this may be a sequencing read error. The chain recombines TRBV7-2 with TRBJ2-3; D is uncertain. The germline V gene encodes CDR1 SGHTA and CDR2 FQGNSA. The V gene lost 7 bases and the J gene lost 5 bases, with 13 bases spanning the gap. This CDR3 has 13 residues. CDR3 nucleotides: TGTGCCAGCACTCCCACTCAGTTAGATACGCAGTATTTT. It is translated as CASTPTQLDTQYF.

This clonotype was seen at least ten times. The chain links TRBV10-2 to TRBJ1-5, with D hard to call. Germline V lookup: CDR1 WSHSY, CDR2 SAAADI. There are 14 residues in the CDR3. V was clipped by 0 bases and J by 6 bases, with 9 bases between them. The DNA for the CDR3 is TGCGCCAGCAGTGAGTCCGATTGGGGTCAGCCCCAGCATTTT. Translated, it gives CASSESDWGQPQHF.

The chain joins TRBV6-2 or TRBV6-3 to TRBJ1-6; D is unclear. The germline gives CDR1 MNHEY, CDR2 SVGEGT. This CDR3 spans 13 amino acids. V was trimmed by 2 bases and J by 7 bases, leaving 6 bases between them. The CDR3, as DNA: TGTGCCAGCAGTTACACAGAGAATTCACCCCTCCACTTT. Protein sequence: CASSYTENSPLHF.

This clonotype was counted only a few times. J is TRBJ1-5 and V is TRBV20-1, with D unresolved. With 6 bases removed from V and 3 bases from J, the gap between germline ends came to 12 bases. Germline CDR1 is DFQATT and CDR2 is SNEGSKA (reference sequence). This CDR3 comprises 13 residues. CDR3 nucleotide sequence: TGCAGTGCATATCCGGCCACCAATCAGCCCCAGCATTTT. Protein product: CSAYPATNQPQHF.

This clonotype was seen many times. The chain is built from TRBV6-5 and TRBJ1-2; D unclear. The CDR3 contains 13 residues. Trimming left V 6 bases short and J 5 bases short, with 13 bases between. Germline CDR1 MNHEY, CDR2 SVGAGI. Written as DNA, the CDR3 is TGTGCCAGCAGGACCGCCGGGAAGTATGGCTACACCTTC. This encodes CASRTAGKYGYTF.

Ten or more counts support this clonotype. This chain connects TRBV9 to TRBJ1-1; 9 nucleotides match TRBD1. Germline V gives CDR1 SGDLS, CDR2 YYNGEE. J gave up 8 bases and V 3 bases, and 11 bases lay outside the gene matches. The CDR3 covers 15 residues. CDR3 residues: CASSEPPGTGSEAFF. DNA for the CDR3: TGTGCCAGCAGCGAACCCCCCGGGACAGGGTCGGAAGCTTTCTTT. Full variable domain (rest looked up from reference TRBV9 and TRBJ1-1): DSGVTQTPKHLITATGQRVTLRCSPRSGDLSVYWYQQSLDQGLQFLIQYYNGEERAKGNILERFSAQQFPDLHSELNLSSLELGDSALYFCASSEPPGTGSEAFFGQGTRLTVV.

This clonotype has more than one count but fewer than ten. This sequence joins TRBV10-3 and TRBJ1-5; D is unclear. The CDR3 sequence is 16 residues long. Germline values: CDR1 ENHRY, CDR2 SYGVKD. V was trimmed by 3 bases and J by 6 bases, leaving 18 bases between them. In DNA form, the CDR3 reads TGTGCCATCAGTGAATTATTTAGTCAGTTTGCTCAGCCCCAGCATTTT. It encodes CAISELFSQFAQPQHF.

The chain has TRBV7-3 and TRBJ2-3; 9 bases fit TRBD2. Germline V gene lookup returns CDR1 SGHTA and CDR2 FQGTGA. The CDR3 is made up of 16 amino acids. V lost 1 base and J lost 5; bases outside the gene matches: 7. This CDR3 reads CASSLNAGGLGDTQYF. CDR3 DNA sequence: TGTGCCAGCAGCTTAAACGCGGGGGGGCTGGGAGATACGCAGTATTTT. Variable domain in full (rest from reference TRBV7-3 and TRBJ2-3): GAGVSQTPSNKVTEKGKYVELRCDPISGHTALYWYRQSLGQGPEFLIYFQGTGAADDSGLPNDRFFAVRPEGSVSTLKIQRTERGDSAVYLCASSLNAGGLGDTQYFGPGTRLTVL.

With regard to this clonotype: A much bigger clone sits one base away, suggesting this may be a read error. V usage is TRBV12-3 or TRBV12-4 and J usage is TRBJ1-5; possible D gene TRBD1, 6 bases. The CDR3 length is 18 residues. Trimming took 6 bases from V and 0 from J, leaving 21 bases between them. The CDR3 coding sequence is TGTGCCAGCAGCCCCGGGACAACGATCACCCATAGCAATCAGCCCCAGCATTTT. Its translation: CASSPGTTITHSNQPQHF.

The rearrangement joins TRBV24-1 to TRBJ1-3; TRBD1 matches 7 bases. CDR3 length equals 15 residues. The V gene's germline CDR1 is KGHDR and CDR2 SFDVKD. Losses at the gene ends were 2 bases for V and 4 bases for J; bases not matched to a gene: 4. Written as DNA, the CDR3 is TGTGCCACCAGTGATTCCAGGGGGTCGGGAAACACCATATATTTT. Amino acid sequence: CATSDSRGSGNTIYF.

The rearrangement links TRBV12-3 or TRBV12-4 to TRBJ1-1; weak D call: TRBD1 (6 bases). The CDR3 is 15 amino acids. Trimming left V 7 bases short and J 4 bases short, with 19 bases between. CDR3: CASTRWGGASTEAFF. The CDR3 DNA sequence: TGTGCCAGCACAAGGTGGGGGGGGGCAAGCACTGAAGCTTTCTTT.

This clonotype turned up a few times. The rearrangement links TRBV3-1 to TRBJ1-2; a possible D gene is TRBD1 (5 bases). Germline-derived CDR1 and CDR2 are LGHDT and YNNKEL (reference sequence). The CDR3 sequence is 15 residues long. Trimming took 5 bases from V and 4 from J, leaving 17 bases between them. The CDR3 sequence is CASSETLTDLYGYTF. The DNA of the CDR3 is TGTGCCAGCAGCGAAACCCTGACAGACCTCTATGGCTACACCTTC.

This sequence joins TRBV6-6 and TRBJ2-7; 7 bases fit TRBD2. V shed 6 bases, J shed 0 bases, and the junction held 5 bases outside the gene matches. The germline CDR1 and CDR2 sequences are MNHNY and SVGAGI (reference sequence). The CDR3 covers 14 residues. CDR3 nucleotides: TGTGCCAGCAGCCGGGGGGACCTCTCCTACGAGCAGTACTTC. Translating it yields CASSRGDLSYEQYF.

The V gene is TRBV18, the J gene TRBJ1-1; a weak D match, TRBD1 (5 bases). This CDR3 has 15 amino acids. Germline CDR1 KGHSH, CDR2 LQKENI. V was cut by 1 base and J by 1 base, with 10 bases left in between. The CDR3 DNA reads TGTGCCAGCTCACCACTCAGGGAACCGAACACTGAAGCTTTCTTT. Protein sequence: CASSPLREPNTEAFF.

This clonotype was seen more than once but under ten times. V gene TRBV13 combines with J gene TRBJ1-1; the D is unclear. The CDR3 contains 15 residues. Germline loops: CDR1 PRHDT, CDR2 FYEKMQ (reference sequence). The V end was cut by 0 bases, the J end by 1 base, with 9 bases between. CDR3 sequence reads: CASSLGETPNTEAFF. The CDR3 region has the DNA TGTGCCAGCAGCTTAGGTGAGACACCGAACACTGAAGCTTTCTTT.

The chain employs TRBV7-8 and TRBJ1-2, with TRBD1 matching 10 bases. V shed 4 bases, J shed 4 bases, and the junction held 9 bases outside the gene matches. Germline V lookup: CDR1 SGHVS, CDR2 FQNEAQ. This CDR3 has 16 residues. The chain's CDR3 is CASSSRGRQGAYGYTF. CDR3 in DNA: TGTGCCAGCAGCTCTAGGGGGAGACAGGGGGCCTATGGCTACACCTTC. Looking up the rest from reference TRBV7-8 and TRBJ1-2 gives the full variable domain: GAGVSQSPRYKVAKRGQDVALRCDPISGHVSLFWYQQALGQGPEFLTYFQNEAQLDKSGLPSDRFFAERPEGSVSTLKIQRTQQEDSAVYLCASSSRGRQGAYGYTFGSGTRLTVV.

This clonotype was seen a handful of times. The rearrangement uses TRBV20-1 and TRBJ2-1, with D unresolved. The CDR3 is made up of 16 amino acids. Germline V gene lookup returns CDR1 DFQATT and CDR2 SNEGSKA (reference sequence). V was trimmed by 0 bases and J by 6 bases, leaving 18 bases between them. CDR3 in amino acids: CSAREILGTEANEQFF. The CDR3 DNA follows: TGCAGTGCTAGAGAGATCCTCGGAACCGAGGCCAATGAGCAGTTCTTC.

Only a few counts were recorded for this clonotype. The chain carries TRBV3-1 and TRBJ1-2, with 7 bases that match TRBD1. The germline gives CDR1 LGHDT, CDR2 YNNKEL (reference sequence). CDR3 length: 16 amino acids. Trimming removed 0 bases from V and 4 bases from J; junction bases left unmatched: 8. The CDR3 coding sequence is TGTGCCAGCAGCCAAGAGTACGACAGGGCGGTCTATGGCTACACCTTC. This translates into CASSQEYDRAVYGYTF.